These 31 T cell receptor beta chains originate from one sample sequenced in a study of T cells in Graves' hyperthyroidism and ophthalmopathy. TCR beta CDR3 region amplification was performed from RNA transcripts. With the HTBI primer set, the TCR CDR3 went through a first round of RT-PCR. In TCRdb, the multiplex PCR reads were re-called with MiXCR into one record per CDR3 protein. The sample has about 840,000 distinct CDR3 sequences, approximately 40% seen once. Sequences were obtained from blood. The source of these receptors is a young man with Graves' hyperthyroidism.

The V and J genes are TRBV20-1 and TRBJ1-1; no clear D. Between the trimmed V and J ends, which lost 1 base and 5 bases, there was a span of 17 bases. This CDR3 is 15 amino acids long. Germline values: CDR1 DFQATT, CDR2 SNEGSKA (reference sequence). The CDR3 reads CSARGLGTGGTEAFF. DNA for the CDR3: TGCAGTGCTAGAGGGTTAGGCACCGGAGGGACTGAAGCTTTCTTT.

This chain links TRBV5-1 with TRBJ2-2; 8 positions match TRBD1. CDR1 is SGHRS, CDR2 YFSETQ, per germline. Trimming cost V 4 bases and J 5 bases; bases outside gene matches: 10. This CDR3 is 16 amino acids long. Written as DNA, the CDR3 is TGCGCCAGCAGCCTCCATGGACAGGGAGGAACCGGGGAGCTGTTTTTT. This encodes CASSLHGQGGTGELFF.

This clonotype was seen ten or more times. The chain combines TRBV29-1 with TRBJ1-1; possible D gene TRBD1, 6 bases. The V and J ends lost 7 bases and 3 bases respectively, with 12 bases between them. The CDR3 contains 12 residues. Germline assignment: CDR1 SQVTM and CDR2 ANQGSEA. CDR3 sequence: CSGGRGDTEAFF. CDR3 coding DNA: TGCAGCGGGGGGAGGGGGGACACTGAAGCTTTCTTT.

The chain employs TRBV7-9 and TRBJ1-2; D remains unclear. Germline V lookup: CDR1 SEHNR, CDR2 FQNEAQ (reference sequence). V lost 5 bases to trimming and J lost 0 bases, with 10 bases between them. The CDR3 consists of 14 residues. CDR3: CASSTWGANYGYTF. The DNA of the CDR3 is TGTGCCAGCAGCACCTGGGGAGCTAACTATGGCTACACCTTC.

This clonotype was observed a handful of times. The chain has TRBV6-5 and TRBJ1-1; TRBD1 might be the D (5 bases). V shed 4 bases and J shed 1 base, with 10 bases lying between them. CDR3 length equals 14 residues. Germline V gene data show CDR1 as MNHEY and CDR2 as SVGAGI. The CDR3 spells CASSWGSGNTEAFF. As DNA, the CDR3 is TGTGCCAGCAGTTGGGGGTCGGGGAACACTGAAGCTTTCTTT.

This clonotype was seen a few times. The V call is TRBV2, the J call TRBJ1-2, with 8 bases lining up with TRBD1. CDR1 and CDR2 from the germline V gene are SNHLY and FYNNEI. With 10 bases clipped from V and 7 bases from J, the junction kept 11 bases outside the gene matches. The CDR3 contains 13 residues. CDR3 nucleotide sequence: TGTGCCATAGGGGACAGGCTTACCTCTGGCTACACCTTC. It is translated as CAIGDRLTSGYTF.

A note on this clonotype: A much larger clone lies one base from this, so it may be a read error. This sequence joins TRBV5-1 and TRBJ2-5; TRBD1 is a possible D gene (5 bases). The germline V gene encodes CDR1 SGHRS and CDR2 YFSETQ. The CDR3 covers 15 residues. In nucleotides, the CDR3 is TGCGCCAGCAGCTTGGAGGACACGCGACAAGAGACCCGGTACTTC. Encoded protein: CASSLEDTRQETRYF.

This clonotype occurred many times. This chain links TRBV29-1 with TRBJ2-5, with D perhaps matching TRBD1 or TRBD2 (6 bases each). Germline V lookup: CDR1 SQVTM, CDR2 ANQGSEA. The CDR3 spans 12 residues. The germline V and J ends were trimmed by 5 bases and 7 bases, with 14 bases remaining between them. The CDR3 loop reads CSVRGHRGTQYF. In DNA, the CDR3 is TGCAGCGTTCGGGGGCATCGAGGGACCCAGTACTTC.

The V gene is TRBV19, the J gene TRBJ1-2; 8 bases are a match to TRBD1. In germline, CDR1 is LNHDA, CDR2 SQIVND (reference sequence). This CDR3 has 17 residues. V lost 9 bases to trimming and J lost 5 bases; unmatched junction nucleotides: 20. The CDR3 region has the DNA TGTGCCAGCAGCCAGACAGGGGAGGGACGGGTGGGGTATGGCTACACCTTC. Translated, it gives CASSQTGEGRVGYGYTF.

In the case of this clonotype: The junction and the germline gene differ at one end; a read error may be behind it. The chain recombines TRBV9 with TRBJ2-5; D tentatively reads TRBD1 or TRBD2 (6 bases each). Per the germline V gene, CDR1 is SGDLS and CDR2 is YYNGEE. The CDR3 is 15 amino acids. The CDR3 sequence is CASSVAGAVLETQCF. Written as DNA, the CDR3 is TGTGCCAGCAGCGTAGCGGGGGCGGTTTTGGAGACCCAGTGCTTC.

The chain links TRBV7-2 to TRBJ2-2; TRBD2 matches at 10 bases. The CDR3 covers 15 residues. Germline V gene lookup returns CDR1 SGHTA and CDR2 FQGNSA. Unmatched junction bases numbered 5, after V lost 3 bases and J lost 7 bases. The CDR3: CASSLSGGAIGELFF. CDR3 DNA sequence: TGTGCCAGCAGCTTGAGCGGGGGGGCGATCGGGGAGCTGTTTTTT. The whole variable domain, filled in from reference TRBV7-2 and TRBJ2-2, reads GAGVSQSPSNKVTEKGKDVELRCDPISGHTALYWYRQSLGQGLEFLIYFQGNSAPDKSGLPSDRFSAERTGGSVSTLTIQRTQQEDSAVYLCASSLSGGAIGELFFGEGSRLTVL.

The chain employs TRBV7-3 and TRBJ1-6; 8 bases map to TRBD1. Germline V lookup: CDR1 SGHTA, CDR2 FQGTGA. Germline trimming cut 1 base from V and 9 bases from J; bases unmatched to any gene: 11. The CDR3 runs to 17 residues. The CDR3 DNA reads TGTGCCAGCAGCTTAATCAACAGACAGGGGATTTCTTCACCCCTCCACTTT. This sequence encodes CASSLINRQGISSPLHF. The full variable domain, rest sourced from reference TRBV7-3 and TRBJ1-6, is GAGVSQTPSNKVTEKGKYVELRCDPISGHTALYWYRQSLGQGPEFLIYFQGTGAADDSGLPNDRFFAVRPEGSVSTLKIQRTERGDSAVYLCASSLINRQGISSPLHFGNGTRLTVT.

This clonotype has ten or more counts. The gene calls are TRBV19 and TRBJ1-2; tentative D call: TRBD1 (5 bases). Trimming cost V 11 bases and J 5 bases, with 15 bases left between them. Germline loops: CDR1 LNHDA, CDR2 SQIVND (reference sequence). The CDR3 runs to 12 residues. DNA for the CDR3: TGTGCCGGAAGGACACCGCCATATGGCTACACCTTC. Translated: CAGRTPPYGYTF.

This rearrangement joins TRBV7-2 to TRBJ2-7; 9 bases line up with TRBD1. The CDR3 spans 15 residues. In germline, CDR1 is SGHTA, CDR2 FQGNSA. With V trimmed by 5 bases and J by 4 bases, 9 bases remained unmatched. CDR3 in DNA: TGTGCCAGCAGCCACTCGGGACAGGGAGGGTACGAGCAGTACTTC. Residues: CASSHSGQGGYEQYF. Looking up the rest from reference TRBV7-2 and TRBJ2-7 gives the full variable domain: GAGVSQSPSNKVTEKGKDVELRCDPISGHTALYWYRQSLGQGLEFLIYFQGNSAPDKSGLPSDRFSAERTGGSVSTLTIQRTQQEDSAVYLCASSHSGQGGYEQYFGPGTRLTVT.

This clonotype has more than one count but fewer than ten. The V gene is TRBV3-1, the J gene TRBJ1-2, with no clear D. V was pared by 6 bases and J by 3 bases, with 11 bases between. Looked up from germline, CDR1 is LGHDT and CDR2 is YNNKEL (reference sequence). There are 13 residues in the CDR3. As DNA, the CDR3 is TGTGCCAGCAGAGAGCAGAACCACTATGGCTACACCTTC. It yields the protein CASREQNHYGYTF.

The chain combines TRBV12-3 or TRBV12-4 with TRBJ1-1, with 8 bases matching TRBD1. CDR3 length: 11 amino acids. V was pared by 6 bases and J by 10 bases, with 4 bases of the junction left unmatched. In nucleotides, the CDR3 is TGTGCCAGCAGCCCCAGGGGGCTAGCTTTCTTT. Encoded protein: CASSPRGLAFF.

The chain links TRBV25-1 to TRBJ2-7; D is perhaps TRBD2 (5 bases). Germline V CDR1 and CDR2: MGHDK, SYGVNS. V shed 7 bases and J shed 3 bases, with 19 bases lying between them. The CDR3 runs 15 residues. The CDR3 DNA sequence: TGTGCCAGCAAGGCCGGACTTTCCGGCCACTACGAGCAGTACTTC. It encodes CASKAGLSGHYEQYF.

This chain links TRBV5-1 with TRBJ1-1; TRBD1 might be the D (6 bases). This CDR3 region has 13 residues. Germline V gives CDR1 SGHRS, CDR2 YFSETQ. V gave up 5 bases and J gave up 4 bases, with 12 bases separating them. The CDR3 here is CASRYREGTEAFF. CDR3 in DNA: TGCGCCAGCAGATACAGGGAGGGCACTGAAGCTTTCTTT.

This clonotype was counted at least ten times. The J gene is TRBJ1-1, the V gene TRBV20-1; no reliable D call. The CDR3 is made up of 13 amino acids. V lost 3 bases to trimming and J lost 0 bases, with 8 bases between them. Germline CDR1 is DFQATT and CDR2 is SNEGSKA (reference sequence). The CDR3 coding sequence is TGCAGTGCTAGCCCGAATATGAACACTGAAGCTTTCTTT. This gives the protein CSASPNMNTEAFF.

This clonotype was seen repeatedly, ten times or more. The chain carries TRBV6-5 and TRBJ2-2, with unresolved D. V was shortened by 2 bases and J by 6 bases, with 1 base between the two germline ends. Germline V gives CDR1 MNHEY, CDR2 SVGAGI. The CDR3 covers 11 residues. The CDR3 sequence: CASSYPGELFF. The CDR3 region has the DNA TGTGCCAGCAGTTACCCCGGGGAGCTGTTTTTT.

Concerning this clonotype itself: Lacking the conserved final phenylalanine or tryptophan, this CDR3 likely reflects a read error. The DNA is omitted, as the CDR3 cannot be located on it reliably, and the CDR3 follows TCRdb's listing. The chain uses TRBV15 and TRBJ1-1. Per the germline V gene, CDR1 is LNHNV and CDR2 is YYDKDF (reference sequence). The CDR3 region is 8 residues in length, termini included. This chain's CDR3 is CATSRDRS.

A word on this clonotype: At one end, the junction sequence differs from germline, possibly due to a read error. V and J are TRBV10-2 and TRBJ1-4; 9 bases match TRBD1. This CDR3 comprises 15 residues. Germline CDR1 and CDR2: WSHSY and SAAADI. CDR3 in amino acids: CASSSTGGASEKLFF. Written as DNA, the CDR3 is TGTGCCAGCAGTTCTACAGGGGGCGCCAGCGAAAAACTGTTTTTT.

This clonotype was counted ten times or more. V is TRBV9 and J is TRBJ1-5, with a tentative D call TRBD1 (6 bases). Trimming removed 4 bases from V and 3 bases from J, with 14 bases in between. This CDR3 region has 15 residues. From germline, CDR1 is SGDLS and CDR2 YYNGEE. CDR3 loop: CASSPQGHYNQPQHF. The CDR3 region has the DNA TGTGCCAGCAGCCCCCAGGGACACTACAATCAGCCCCAGCATTTT.

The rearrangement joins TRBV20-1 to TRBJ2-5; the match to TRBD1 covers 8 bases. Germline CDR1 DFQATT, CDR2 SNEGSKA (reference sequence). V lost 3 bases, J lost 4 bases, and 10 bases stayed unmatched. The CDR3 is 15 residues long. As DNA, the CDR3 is TGCAGTGCTAGCCCCGGACAGGGTTCCCGAGAGACCCAGTACTTC. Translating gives CSASPGQGSRETQYF.

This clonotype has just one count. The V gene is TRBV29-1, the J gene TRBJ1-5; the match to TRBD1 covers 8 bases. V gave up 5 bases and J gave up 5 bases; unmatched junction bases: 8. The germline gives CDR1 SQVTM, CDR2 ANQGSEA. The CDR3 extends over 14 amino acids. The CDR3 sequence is CSVMTGANDQPQHF. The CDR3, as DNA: TGCAGCGTTATGACAGGGGCGAACGATCAGCCCCAGCATTTT.

The CDR3 loop reads CASSYNSQETQYF. CDR3 sequence (DNA): TGTGCCAGCAGTTACAATAGTCAAGAGACCCAGTACTTC. The chain is built from TRBV6-5 and TRBJ2-5; D is unclear. With 2 bases removed from V and 2 bases from J, the gap between germline ends came to 6 bases. From germline, CDR1 is MNHEY and CDR2 SVGAGI. The length of the CDR3 is 13 residues.

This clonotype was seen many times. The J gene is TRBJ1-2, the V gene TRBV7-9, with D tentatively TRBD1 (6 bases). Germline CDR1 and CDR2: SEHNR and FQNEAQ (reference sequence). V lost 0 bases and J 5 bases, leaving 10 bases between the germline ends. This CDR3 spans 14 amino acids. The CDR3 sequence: CASSLAATGYGYTF. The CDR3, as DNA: TGTGCCAGCAGCTTAGCCGCCACAGGGTATGGCTACACCTTC.

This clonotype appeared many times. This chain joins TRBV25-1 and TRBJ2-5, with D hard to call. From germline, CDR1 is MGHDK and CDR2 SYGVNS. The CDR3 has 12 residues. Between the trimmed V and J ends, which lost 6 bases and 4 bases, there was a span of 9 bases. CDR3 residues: CASSELGETQYF. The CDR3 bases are TGTGCCAGCAGCGAGCTTGGAGAGACCCAGTACTTC.

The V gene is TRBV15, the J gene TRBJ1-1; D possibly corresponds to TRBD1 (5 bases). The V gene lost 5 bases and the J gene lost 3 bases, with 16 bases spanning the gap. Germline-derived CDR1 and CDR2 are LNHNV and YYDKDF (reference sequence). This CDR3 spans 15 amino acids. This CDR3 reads CATSVGPDGYTEAFF. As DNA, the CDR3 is TGTGCCACCAGCGTGGGACCAGACGGATACACTGAAGCTTTCTTT.

The CDR3 loop reads CASSSKTTDSGNTIYF. The DNA of the CDR3 is TGTGCCAGCAGCTCAAAGACGACAGACTCTGGAAACACCATATATTTT. This chain uses TRBV13 with TRBJ1-3; D is possibly TRBD1 (5 bases). Germline V gene lookup returns CDR1 PRHDT and CDR2 FYEKMQ (reference sequence). CDR3 length: 16 residues. Trimming removed 4 bases from V and 0 bases from J, with 13 bases in between.

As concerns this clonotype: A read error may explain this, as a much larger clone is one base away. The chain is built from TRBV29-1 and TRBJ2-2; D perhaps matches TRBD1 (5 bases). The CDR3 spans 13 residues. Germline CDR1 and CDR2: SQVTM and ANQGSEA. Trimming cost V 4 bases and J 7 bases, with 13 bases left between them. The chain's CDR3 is CSVAPQGHGELFF. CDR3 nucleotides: TGCAGCGTTGCCCCCCAGGGTCACGGGGAGCTGTTTTTT.